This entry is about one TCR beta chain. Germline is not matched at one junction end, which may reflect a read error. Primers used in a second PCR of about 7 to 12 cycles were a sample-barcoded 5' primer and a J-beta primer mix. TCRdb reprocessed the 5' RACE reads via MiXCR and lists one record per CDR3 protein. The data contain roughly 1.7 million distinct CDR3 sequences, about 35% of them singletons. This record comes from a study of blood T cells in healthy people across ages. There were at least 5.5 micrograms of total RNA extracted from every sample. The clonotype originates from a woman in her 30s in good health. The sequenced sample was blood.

The CDR3, as DNA: TGCGCCAGCAGGGGCCTAGCGGGGAGCAATGAGCAGCTCTTC. It specifies CASRGLAGSNEQLF. This chain joins TRBV2 and TRBJ2-1, with 9 bases aligning to TRBD2. CDR1 is SNHLY, CDR2 FYNNEI, per germline. The CDR3 covers 14 residues.